These T cell receptor beta chains were read from a single sample in a study of T cell clonotyping in hematopoietic cell transplantation. This table comes from immunoSEQ multiplex PCR, and its TCRdb copy is limited to in-frame clones, with some not included. The data hold thousands of clones, with more than 85% observed a single time. Sequencing used peripheral blood mononuclear cells, obtained before stem cell transplant. Source of these receptors: a woman in her sixties or seventies with acute myeloid leukemia. Some clones in this sample may be carry-over from other donors' samples. The CDR3 runs from the conserved cysteine through the conserved F or W. Each record gives: J gene, clone size, D gene, V gene, CDR3 protein, CDR3 DNA. A D gene is named only where the DNA matches it firmly. Clone sizes are given selectively: once, few, many, or a class where the clone is expanded.

TRBJ1-4,-,TRBD1,TRBV29-1,CSVEDPLQGTNEKLFF,TGCAGCGTTGAAGACCCCTTACAGGGGACTAATGAAAAACTGTTTTTT
TRBJ2-1,-,TRBD2,TRBV7-3,CASSTLAGGPHEQFF,TGTGCCAGCAGCACGCTAGCGGGAGGGCCCCATGAGCAGTTCTTC
TRBJ2-2,-,-,TRBV7-2,CASSLFPRGTLPGELFF,TGTGCCAGCAGCTTATTTCCTAGGGGGACTCTCCCCGGGGAGCTGTTTTTT
TRBJ2-7,few,TRBD2,TRBV27,CASSLSVGTSGSGEQYF,TGTGCCAGCAGTTTATCTGTTGGGACTAGCGGGAGCGGGGAGCAGTACTTC
TRBJ1-3,-,-,TRBV6-5,CASSFLGGNTIYF,TGTGCCAGCAGCTTCTTAGGCGGAAACACCATATATTTT
TRBJ2-7,-,TRBD1,TRBV25-1,CASSGGQGAYEQYF,TGTGCCAGCAGTGGAGGACAGGGAGCCTACGAGCAGTACTTC
TRBJ2-4,-,-,TRBV11-2,CASSLDRYGNIQYF,TGTGCCAGCAGCTTAGATCGATACGGAAACATTCAGTACTTC
TRBJ2-2,-,-,TRBV28,CASTASSNTGELFF,TGTGCCAGCACGGCAAGCAGTAACACCGGGGAGCTGTTTTTT
TRBJ2-3,-,-,TRBV28,CASSLNRVADTQYF,TGTGCCAGCAGTTTAAACAGGGTTGCAGATACGCAGTATTTT
TRBJ1-2,-,TRBD1,TRBV29-1,CSVVAGGYGYTF,TGCAGCGTTGTGGCAGGGGGTTATGGCTACACCTTC
TRBJ2-5,once,-,TRBV7-8,CASSPYIRAQETQYF,TGTGCCAGCAGCCCGTATATCAGGGCCCAAGAGACCCAGTACTTC
TRBJ1-2,-,TRBD1,TRBV11-2,CASSGRQGGYGYTF,TGTGCCAGCAGCGGAAGACAGGGGGGCTATGGCTACACCTTC
TRBJ2-5,-,TRBD1,TRBV5-6,CASSFIDRVRLGQETQYF,TGTGCCAGCAGCTTTATAGACAGGGTTAGGCTCGGCCAAGAGACCCAGTACTTC
TRBJ1-5,-,-,TRBV19,CASSIEGGGQPQHF,TGTGCCAGTAGTATAGAGGGGGGAGGACAGCCCCAGCATTTT
TRBJ2-7,few,TRBD1,TRBV19,CASTRRTGGGDEQYF,TGTGCCAGTACCCGGAGGACAGGGGGTGGCGACGAGCAGTACTTC
TRBJ1-1,-,-,TRBV11-2,CASSAHGALLNTEAFF,TGTGCCAGCAGCGCCCACGGGGCCCTCTTGAACACTGAAGCTTTCTTT
TRBJ1-1,few,-,TRBV19,CASSIGGGGGTEAFF,TGTGCCAGTAGTATTGGGGGAGGGGGTGGCACTGAAGCTTTCTTT
TRBJ2-7,-,-,TRBV27,CASSFSATYEQYF,TGTGCCAGCAGTTTTTCAGCTACCTACGAGCAGTACTTC
TRBJ2-7,-,-,TRBV19,CASSSRADYEQYF,TGTGCCAGTAGTTCAAGGGCTGACTACGAGCAGTACTTC
TRBJ1-2,-,-,TRBV13,CASSATHTVGYGYTF,TGTGCCAGCAGCGCGACCCACACCGTCGGGTATGGCTACACCTTC
TRBJ2-7,-,TRBD2,TRBV7-8,CASSLAPAGPTYEQYF,TGTGCCAGCAGCTTAGCGCCAGCGGGGCCGACCTACGAGCAGTACTTC
TRBJ1-4,-,TRBD1,TRBV13,CASSFGTGSTNEKLFF,TGTGCCAGCAGCTTCGGGACAGGGTCTACTAATGAAAAACTGTTTTTT
TRBJ2-3,-,-,TRBV7-3,CASSSAGYGTDTQYF,TGTGCCAGCAGCTCAGCCGGTTATGGAACAGATACGCAGTATTTT
TRBJ2-2,-,-,TRBV15,CATSPGPPGTGELFF,TGTGCCACCAGCCCAGGCCCCCCGGGCACCGGGGAGCTGTTTTTT
TRBJ2-7,-,TRBD2,TRBV28,CASSLGGGALEQYF,TGTGCCAGCAGTTTAGGCGGGGGGGCCCTCGAGCAGTACTTC
TRBJ2-3,once,-,TRBV6-5,CASKADTQYF,TGTGCCAGCAAGGCAGATACGCAGTATTTT
TRBJ2-1,-,-,TRBV11-2,CASSLGASEDEQFF,TGTGCCAGCAGCTTAGGGGCTAGTGAGGATGAGCAGTTCTTC
TRBJ2-3,-,-,TRBV5-4,CASSYTDTQYF,TGTGCCAGCAGCTACACAGATACGCAGTATTTT
TRBJ2-7,once,TRBD2,TRBV7-2,CASSLYSGGYEQYF,TGTGCCAGCAGCTTATATTCGGGAGGGTACGAGCAGTACTTC
TRBJ1-3,-,-,TRBV27,CASSLTGFSGNTIYF,TGTGCCAGCAGTTTAACGGGTTTCTCTGGAAACACCATATATTTT
TRBJ1-1,-,TRBD1,TRBV7-9,CASSLPGQGNTEAFF,TGTGCCAGCAGCTTACCAGGACAGGGGAACACTGAAGCTTTCTTT
TRBJ2-1,-,TRBD2,TRBV29-1,CSAVAGPAYNEQFF,TGCAGCGCCGTAGCGGGACCCGCCTACAATGAGCAGTTCTTC
TRBJ2-1,-,TRBD2,TRBV4-3,CASSQDGLAFSYNEQFF,TGCGCCAGCAGCCAAGATGGACTAGCGTTCTCCTACAATGAGCAGTTCTTC
TRBJ2-2,-,-,TRBV19,CASTPSDANTGELFF,TGTGCCAGTACCCCTAGCGACGCGAACACCGGGGAGCTGTTTTTT
TRBJ2-3,-,TRBD2,TRBV29-1,CSVGGTNFPTDTQYF,TGCAGCGTGGGGGGGACTAACTTCCCTACCGATACGCAGTATTTT
TRBJ2-1,-,TRBD2,TRBV30,CAWSPSQGLAGVIYNEQFF,TGTGCCTGGAGTCCAAGCCAGGGACTAGCGGGAGTTATCTACAATGAGCAGTTCTTC
TRBJ1-2,-,-,TRBV11-2,CASSLGLMGTPRGRGYTF,TGTGCCAGCAGCTTAGGTCTTATGGGTACACCCAGGGGACGTGGCTACACCTTC
TRBJ2-6,few,-,TRBV25-1,CASSDTSGANVLTF,TGTGCCAGCAGTGACACCTCTGGGGCCAACGTCCTGACTTTC
TRBJ2-5,-,TRBD2,TRBV29-1,CSVETPGLAGGRETQYF,TGCAGCGTTGAAACACCTGGACTAGCGGGAGGCAGAGAGACCCAGTACTTC
TRBJ2-5,once,-,TRBV7-2,CASSQDGPGLRKETQYF,TGTGCCAGCAGCCAGGACGGCCCGGGACTTCGAAAAGAGACCCAGTACTTC
TRBJ1-3,-,-,TRBV7-2,CASSLRWSSGNTIYF,TGTGCCAGCAGCCTTCGTTGGAGCTCTGGAAACACCATATATTTT
TRBJ2-7,-,TRBD1,TRBV27,CASSLTGAPAYEQYF,TGTGCCAGCAGTTTGACAGGGGCTCCTGCCTACGAGCAGTACTTC
TRBJ1-5,few,-,TRBV4-1,CASSQPLAGREGQPQHF,TGCGCCAGCAGCCAACCCCTGGCGGGCAGGGAAGGTCAGCCCCAGCATTTT